This T cell receptor (beta chain) was sequenced for a study of cytomegalovirus exposure and HLA in healthy donors (TCRdb year 2017). The study in broad terms: An earlier analysis of under 600 of the donors reported 250 to 350 Gb of sequence data and more than 90 million unique TCR beta sequences from some 180 million T cells. An early release covering roughly 640 HLA-typed donors comprised about 300 gigabases of sequencing data and roughly 85 million unique TCR sequences. Among the roughly 370 genotyped donors, approximately 82% belonged to the genetic ancestry cluster associated with self-reported Caucasian donors. The aim of the study was to test whether cataloging public T cell receptors could identify signatures of past pathogen exposure. The study profiled the T cell repertoires of 666 subjects by immunosequencing and related them to cytomegalovirus serostatus. In addition to the first cohort of hundreds of subjects, a separate validation cohort of 120 different subjects was used. The study combined high-throughput TCR immunosequencing, statistical association of individual TCRs with disease status, and machine learning to predict cytomegalovirus infection status. In a later analysis, previously published TCR beta repertoires from 600 to 850 donors were re-analyzed and high-resolution HLA genotyping was added so that TCR occurrence patterns could be studied. The later analysis used no new phenotypic data to find candidate immune exposures, relying instead on TCR beta sequences and their occurrence across donors. To decide whether each TCR beta V gene segment behaved as functional or pseudogenic, an earlier analysis of 587 of the donors relied on high-throughput TCR beta sequencing. Donor age, sex, ethnicity and CMV serostatus were compiled together with the repertoire data. A later genetic analysis used genome-wide SNP genotypes for about 65% of the 666 donors, treating that subset as a discovery cohort. All discovery cohort repertoires had been generated using a single sequencing platform. Both class I and class II loci were covered by HLA typing, at four-digit resolution. Typing coverage varied by locus: roughly 629-630 donors for A, B, C, DRB1 and DQB1; 522 for DQA1; around 610 for DPA1; roughly 450 for DPB1. About five DR-DQ haplotypes were treated as single units for association and clustering because of strong linkage in the cohort. On average, roughly 250,000 unique TCR beta nucleotide sequences were sequenced per donor among 300 to 500 genotyped donors of the cohort, with roughly a sixth of those sequences being non-productive.

Library creation used the immunoSEQ multiplex PCR assay. A mixture of 60 forward primers for TCR Vbeta segments and 13 reverse primers for TCR Jbeta segments was used in the multiplex PCR. A multiplex PCR assay on genomic DNA amplified the CDR3 region of rearranged TCR beta genes. The amplified TCR beta libraries were sequenced on the Illumina HiSeq System as 87-base-pair reads. In the source study's methods: In a later analysis, some 80 million unique TCR beta chains were counted across the 666 repertoires, and roughly 11 million of these chains were shared by at least two donors. A nearest-neighbor algorithm error-corrected the raw reads and collapsed the reads into unique sequences, merging closely related sequences to remove PCR and sequencing errors. To assign V, D and J gene segments, CDR3 sequences were aligned to IMGT reference sequences. For a sequence to be retained, at least a six-nucleotide match to both a V gene segment and a J gene segment was required. A rearrangement counted as productive if the CDR3 had no stop codons and remained in frame with V and J, and every other rearrangement counted as non-productive. Following IMGT convention, CDR3 was defined as the stretch from the second conserved V-encoded cysteine up to the conserved J-encoded phenylalanine. The earlier analysis of about 530 of the donors excluded any sequence lacking an unambiguous match to a single V gene segment. An earlier analysis of some 500 of the donors classified V segments as functional when productive rearrangements were above 56.7% and as segregating when the standard deviation between donors was above 5%. To diagnose cytomegalovirus status from the catalog of TCR beta chain sequences, a statistical classification framework was built. In a later analysis, TCR nucleotide sequences were compared against IMGT/GENE-DB human TR gene sequences so that V and J genes could be assigned. A later analysis assigned CDR3 sequences and most-parsimonious VDJ recombination scenarios with the TCRdist pipeline. In a later analysis, every TCR beta chain was defined by the combination of its CDR3 amino acid sequence and its V-gene family, and reads without a unique V-gene family were dropped. To address suspected cross-contamination and a sequencing artifact, a later analysis removed a few hundred highly shared, low-generation-probability nucleotide sequences. A later analysis calculated a clonal expansion index for each public chain from normalized within-repertoire ranks of inferred template counts. A later analysis computed generation probabilities with a VDJ recombination model fitted to out-of-frame rearrangements, and checked the results against IGoR. A later analysis scored TCR-TCR, TCR-HLA and TCR-CMV co-occurrence with hypergeometric tests, applying a repertoire-size bias correction to TCR pairs. To estimate false discovery rates, a later analysis permuted the HLA or CMV assignments 20 times. In a later analysis, co-occurring TCRs were grouped with DBSCAN, and TCRdist sequence similarity was added when clustering was performed within HLA-allele-positive subsets. For co-occurrence clustering, repertoires with fewer than 30,000 or more than 120,000 public chains were excluded, along with roughly five repertoires with anomalous nucleotide sharing. TCRdb retrieved this table from immuneACCESS and kept in-frame rearrangements only. Not all clones are present; in checked studies, unresolved V genes account for under half, and no reason is known for the remainder. The V and J calls and clone size were taken over from that table, and D and trimming were inferred from the DNA. The sample table includes 95,000 to 150,000 clones. The ten largest clones capture roughly 2% of the sample.

CDR1 is given as LNHDA and CDR2 as SQIVND, both from the germline V gene (reference sequence). Trimming removed 3 bases from V and 2 bases from J, leaving 17 bases between the germline ends. The CDR3 spans 17 residues, from the cysteine through the phenylalanine. Only CDR3 DNA remains: 51 bases, in frame from the first base. As concerns this clone: It lacks a known antigen.

What the authors observed across the whole study: The authors suggested that the approach could potentially be generalized to other disease states and immunological phenotypes. Because the 87-base-pair reads could not distinguish some IMGT-functional V segments, including TRBV6-2 and TRBV6-3, those segments were excluded. In an earlier analysis of over 550 of the donors, most TCR beta V segments were observed in productive rearrangements about 87% or about 30% of the time, broadly matching IMGT annotations. For the cohort, immune exposure information was limited to CMV serostatus. Most TCR sequences were seen in very few donors, while some public TCRs were found in many individuals. A total of roughly 160 TCR beta chains were listed by the study as associated with cytomegalovirus. A later analysis found that most CMV-associated TCR beta chains appeared HLA-restricted, with HLA associations seemingly driven largely by CMV exposure. According to a later analysis, parvovirus B19, influenza, CMV and Epstein-Barr virus appeared linked to several top co-occurrence clusters. When HLA alleles, especially DR and DQ, strongly co-occurred, attributing TCR associations to individual alleles was difficult. Because counts were too low, more than 15 rarely observed V segments, including chromosome 9 orphons, were left out of the earlier analysis of roughly 600 of the donors. The presence/absence analyses assumed that sequencing depth was roughly uniform across donors, and that assumption may not be true. Because HLA typing was unavailable for some donors at each locus, only the typed subset was used in association tests. An association between a missense DCLRE1C variant and V-gene and J-gene trimming of TCR beta chains was found in a later genetic analysis and replicated in an independent cohort. A further reported finding was that TCR beta sequences accurately predicted the HLA-A and HLA-B alleles for most subjects in the first cohort. In a later analysis, 16,951 TCR beta sequences were associated with specific HLA alleles at a false discovery rate of 0.05. In a later analysis, HLA-associated TCR beta chains were found to be more clonally expanded and to have lower generation probabilities than equally common non-associated chains. Correlated functional status among segregating V segments might be attributable to linkage disequilibrium, but an unknown experimental factor could not be ruled out. According to a later genetic analysis, donors in an Asian-associated ancestry cluster had fewer N-insertions in productive TCRs than the approximately 700-donor mean. The cohort was sequenced for TCR beta chains only, and without alpha or paired-chain data the features that could be detected were limited. In both the original and validation cohorts, the classifier was reported to diagnose cytomegalovirus status with high specificity and sensitivity. The sequencing pipeline was judged likely to have produced a cluster of highly shared sequence variants as a technical artifact. In vitro tests confirmed that three of the cytomegalovirus-associated TCR beta chains recognize cytomegalovirus antigens. A later analysis found that TCR association rates varied across HLA loci, with DRB1 alleles showing the most associated TCRs and HLA-C alleles the fewest.

The cohort was made up of 500 to 850 healthy bone marrow donors. All cohort members were sampled while nominally healthy, although unrecorded immune exposures were likely present. The donor was CMV seronegative and was included in the group of several hundred seronegative cohort members. A peripheral blood sample was collected from each donor, and TCR beta sequencing was performed on peripheral blood mononuclear cells. The Qiagen DNeasy Blood Extraction Kit was used to extract genomic DNA from the blood cell samples. The specimen was PBMCs. This sequence was found in a man aged 40-55 years in good health and CMV-seronegative. The chain is encoded by TRBV19 joined to TRBJ1-5; the D gene is possibly TRBD1, with 5 bases matching. This receptor carries the CDR3 CASSIVLAREGNQPQHF. The sequenced DNA: TGTGCCAGTAGTATTGTTCTCGCCAGGGAGGGCAATCAGCCCCAGCATTTT.